The entry below describes one T cell receptor beta chain. This specimen comes from a study of cytomegalovirus exposure and HLA in healthy donors. CDR3 length: 14 residues. V was pared by 2 bases and J by 6 bases, with 1 base of the junction left unmatched. The germline V gene has CDR1 SGHVS and CDR2 FNYEAQ. PCR involved 60 Vbeta and 13 Jbeta primers. Repertoires were generated with immunoSEQ multiplex PCR, while TCRdb's copy carries only in-frame clones and drops some. Counted here are 170,000 or so clones, 75% to 90% occurring once; the ten biggest clones make up under 0.85%. The sequencing sample was made of PBMCs. The gene calls are TRBV7-6 and TRBJ1-6, with TRBD1 matching over 7 bases. This sequence was found in a boy aged 5-17 years in good health and CMV-seronegative. The chain's CDR3 is CASSLQGGNSPLHF. The CDR3 nucleotides are TGTGCCAGCAGCTTACAGGGGGGTAATTCACCCCTCCACTTT.